These T cell receptor beta chains were read from a single sample in a study of OX40 agonist ivuxolimab in advanced cancers. Data came from immunoSEQ multiplex PCR; TCRdb stores just in-frame clones and leaves some out. This sample has 90,000 to 130,000 clones, with around nine tenths found just once. Material: CD4+ or CD8+ T cells sorted from blood, obtained in a trial of the OX40 agonist ivuxolimab. The receptors stem from an adult with an advanced solid tumor such as melanoma, head and neck, liver or kidney cancer. CDR3s include the opening cysteine and the closing phenylalanine or tryptophan. The order of the fields is J gene, V gene, clone size, D gene, CDR3 protein, CDR3 DNA. The D gene is left open where the match is weak. Where a row states a size, it is once, few, many or the class of an expanded clone; other rows omit it.

J: TRBJ1-1
V: TRBV19
size: once
D: TRBD1
CDR3: CASSMAAGQGRTEAFF
DNA: TGTGCCAGTAGTATGGCAGCTGGACAGGGGAGGACTGAAGCTTTCTTT

J: TRBJ1-6
V: TRBV30
size: -
D: -
CDR3: CAWSVQSGSPLHF
DNA: TGTGCCTGGAGTGTACAATCGGGTTCACCCCTCCACTTT

J: TRBJ2-7
V: TRBV11-2
size: -
D: -
CDR3: CASSLFSGFYEQYF
DNA: TGTGCCAGCAGCTTATTTAGCGGATTTTACGAGCAGTACTTC

J: TRBJ2-7
V: TRBV4-1
size: -
D: -
CDR3: CASSQGPGTPTYEQYF
DNA: TGCGCCAGCAGCCAAGGGCCCGGGACCCCAACCTACGAGCAGTACTTC

J: TRBJ1-5
V: TRBV19
size: -
D: -
CDR3: CASSPLHRVKVSQHF
DNA: TGTGCCAGTAGTCCTTTACACAGGGTGAAAGTTTCCCAGCATTTT

J: TRBJ1-1
V: TRBV2
size: -
D: -
CDR3: CASSRMGGTEAFF
DNA: TGTGCCAGCAGTCGAATGGGGGGGACTGAAGCTTTCTTT

J: TRBJ2-7
V: TRBV4-3
size: -
D: TRBD1
CDR3: CASGGQGISYEQYF
DNA: TGCGCCAGCGGGGGACAGGGGATCTCCTACGAGCAGTACTTC

J: TRBJ2-7
V: TRBV28
size: -
D: TRBD2
CDR3: CASSWSGAYEQYF
DNA: TGTGCCAGCAGTTGGAGCGGGGCCTACGAGCAGTACTTC

J: TRBJ1-1
V: TRBV18
size: -
D: TRBD1
CDR3: CASSPRGQGTEAFF
DNA: TGTGCCAGCTCACCCCGGGGACAGGGGACTGAAGCTTTCTTT

J: TRBJ2-5
V: TRBV4-1
size: -
D: TRBD2
CDR3: CASSQNLAGETQYF
DNA: TGCGCCAGCAGCCAAAACTTAGCGGGAGAGACCCAGTACTTC

J: TRBJ2-2
V: TRBV11-2
size: -
D: -
CDR3: CASSLDLVYANTGELFF
DNA: TGTGCCAGCAGCTTAGATCTTGTCTACGCGAACACCGGGGAGCTGTTTTTT

J: TRBJ2-5
V: TRBV2
size: once
D: TRBD1
CDR3: CASSSTGLETQYF
DNA: TGTGCCAGCAGTTCGACAGGGTTAGAGACCCAGTACTTC

J: TRBJ1-4
V: TRBV21-1
size: once
D: -
CDR3: CASSKGRDPSLGATNEKLFF
DNA: TGTGCCAGCAGCAAAGGTCGGGACCCATCTTTGGGAGCAACTAATGAAAAACTGTTTTTT

J: TRBJ1-4
V: TRBV5-1
size: -
D: -
CDR3: CASSLAGSGGEKLFF
DNA: TGCGCCAGCAGCTTGGCCGGGTCAGGAGGTGAAAAACTGTTTTTT

J: TRBJ1-2
V: TRBV6-1
size: -
D: -
CDR3: CASSGDSLYGYTF
DNA: TGTGCCAGCAGCGGAGACAGTCTCTATGGCTACACCTTC

J: TRBJ1-1
V: TRBV10-3
size: few
D: -
CDR3: CAITLGGVDTEAFF
DNA: TGTGCCATCACCCTTGGGGGGGTAGACACTGAAGCTTTCTTT

J: TRBJ1-2
V: TRBV30
size: -
D: -
CDR3: CAWSKNRRVWDYGYTF
DNA: TGTGCCTGGAGCAAAAACCGAAGGGTATGGGACTATGGCTACACCTTC

J: TRBJ1-3
V: TRBV15
size: -
D: -
CDR3: CATSRDRLDRRWSGNTIYF
DNA: TGTGCCACCAGCAGAGATCGGTTAGACAGGAGGTGGTCTGGAAACACCATATATTTT

J: TRBJ2-1
V: TRBV5-1
size: -
D: -
CDR3: CASSFSNRDDEQFF
DNA: TGCGCCAGCAGCTTCTCGAACAGGGACGATGAGCAGTTCTTC

J: TRBJ1-3
V: TRBV4-3
size: -
D: -
CDR3: CASSQAENSGDTIYF
DNA: TGCGCCAGCAGCCAAGCCGAGAACTCGGGGGACACCATATATTTT

J: TRBJ2-5
V: TRBV14
size: -
D: -
CDR3: CASSLQDVRVGRETQYF
DNA: TGTGCCAGCAGCCTACAAGATGTAAGGGTTGGTAGAGAGACCCAGTACTTC

J: TRBJ2-1
V: TRBV5-1
size: once
D: -
CDR3: CASSLAEGMGEQFF
DNA: TGCGCCAGCAGCTTGGCCGAGGGGATGGGTGAGCAGTTCTTC

J: TRBJ1-6
V: TRBV7-6
size: -
D: TRBD1
CDR3: CASSLVGTGSTNSPLHF
DNA: TGTGCCAGCAGCTTAGTCGGGACAGGGTCTACCAATTCACCCCTCCACTTT

J: TRBJ1-4
V: TRBV4-3
size: -
D: -
CDR3: CASSQDGGQRNEKLFF
DNA: TGCGCCAGCAGCCAAGATGGAGGACAGAGAAATGAAAAACTGTTTTTT

J: TRBJ1-2
V: TRBV6-5
size: -
D: TRBD1
CDR3: CASSGPGGGDGYTF
DNA: TGTGCCAGCAGCGGTCCAGGGGGCGGAGATGGCTACACCTTC

J: TRBJ1-2
V: TRBV7-3
size: few
D: -
CDR3: CASSWTGNYGYTF
DNA: TGTGCCAGCAGCTGGACGGGTAACTATGGCTACACCTTC

J: TRBJ1-1
V: TRBV7-2
size: -
D: -
CDR3: CASSLWGGHQISEAFF
DNA: TGTGCCAGCAGCTTATGGGGGGGGCACCAGATTTCCGAAGCTTTCTTT

J: TRBJ1-5
V: TRBV21-1
size: -
D: -
CDR3: CASRPAGQGDSVRNQPQHF
DNA: TGTGCCAGCAGACCCGCGGGACAGGGGGATTCGGTTAGGAATCAGCCCCAGCATTTT

J: TRBJ1-5
V: TRBV7-8
size: -
D: -
CDR3: CASSLTRNQPQHF
DNA: TGTGCCAGCAGCTTAACGAGAAATCAGCCCCAGCATTTT

J: TRBJ2-1
V: TRBV4-3
size: -
D: -
CDR3: CASSHPTGICKYNEQFF
DNA: TGCGCCAGCAGCCATCCCACAGGGATCTGCAAATACAATGAGCAGTTCTTC

J: TRBJ2-7
V: TRBV27
size: few
D: -
CDR3: CATQPTGYSYEQYF
DNA: TGTGCCACCCAACCGACGGGATACTCCTACGAGCAGTACTTC

J: TRBJ2-6
V: TRBV6-1
size: -
D: -
CDR3: CATPIASGANVLTF
DNA: TGTGCCACCCCCATTGCCTCTGGGGCCAACGTCCTGACTTTC

J: TRBJ2-1
V: TRBV18
size: -
D: -
CDR3: CASSPPTSMGSPYNEQFF
DNA: TGTGCCAGCTCACCACCGACCTCAATGGGGTCCCCCTACAATGAGCAGTTCTTC